The 6 T cell receptor beta chains below come from one sample, sequenced in a study of cytomegalovirus exposure and HLA in healthy donors. Primers for the PCR totalled 60 Vbeta and 13 Jbeta. The assay was immunoSEQ multiplex PCR, and TCRdb's table has in-frame clones only and misses some. This sample yields under 150,000 clones, of which around 81% are seen a single time; about 3.8% belongs to the top ten. The sequenced sample consisted of PBMCs. The source of these receptors is a woman aged 25 to 39 in good health and CMV-seronegative.

The genes are TRBV6-6 and TRBJ1-1, with TRBD1 identical over 10 bases. The CDR3 runs 16 residues. The J segment lost 10 bases and the V segment lost 5 bases, leaving 16 bases of the junction unmatched. Germline V gene sequence: CDR1 MNHNY, CDR2 SVGAGI (reference sequence). As DNA, the CDR3 is TGTGCCAGCAGTCGAAGCCCCGGGACAGGGGCGGCAGTAGCTTTCTTT. Amino acids: CASSRSPGTGAAVAFF.

The chain employs TRBV5-4 and TRBJ2-2; D perhaps matches TRBD2 (6 bases). V was pared by 0 bases and J by 2 bases, with 8 bases between. This CDR3 is built from 15 residues. Per the germline V gene, CDR1 is SGHNT and CDR2 is YYREEE (reference sequence). The CDR3 DNA is TGTGCCAGCAGCTTGGGAGGGACTAACACCGGGGAGCTGTTTTTT. This codes for CASSLGGTNTGELFF.

This rearrangement joins TRBV4-3 to TRBJ1-2; D may be TRBD1 (6 bases). This CDR3 has 15 residues. CDR1 and CDR2 from the germline V gene are LGHNA and YSLEER. V was pared by 0 bases and J by 4 bases, with 12 bases between. This chain's CDR3 is CASSQDRGAGYGYTF. DNA for the CDR3: TGCGCCAGCAGCCAAGATCGGGGGGCAGGCTATGGCTACACCTTC.

This clone showed up just a few times. The V call is TRBV11-2, the J call TRBJ1-4, with TRBD1 as a possible D gene (6 bases). CDR3 length: 17 residues. Between the trimmed V and J ends, which lost 0 bases and 2 bases, there was a span of 13 bases. Germline lookup yields CDR1 SGHAT and CDR2 FQNNGV. CDR3 DNA: TGTGCCAGCAGCTTAGATTCCGCGACAGGCACTAATGAAAAACTGTTTTTT. Its protein product is CASSLDSATGTNEKLFF.

The chain links TRBV7-9 to TRBJ1-2, with unresolved D. V gave up 0 bases and J gave up 3 bases, with 11 bases separating them. This CDR3 is built from 15 residues. Germline loops: CDR1 SEHNR, CDR2 FQNEAQ (reference sequence). CDR3 DNA: TGTGCCAGCAGCTTAGCGGGCAGGTCGCACTATGGCTACACCTTC. Its protein is CASSLAGRSHYGYTF.

The chain uses TRBV21-1 and TRBJ2-7; TRBD1, the D gene given by the table, was not confirmed from the DNA. TRBV21-1 constitutes a pseudogene. The CDR3 length is 12 residues. CDR3 DNA: TGTGCCAGCAGCCCCGACAGGGACGAGCAGTACTTC. It translates to CASSPDRDEQYF.